This is a list of T cell receptor beta chains from one sample in a study of prognosis after radiotherapy for stage I lung cancer. TCRdb re-analysed the multiplex PCR reads in MiXCR, keeping a single row per CDR3 protein. The sample records roughly 20,000 distinct CDR3 sequences, roughly 55% being singletons. The specimen comprised PBMCs, sampled before or after stereotactic body radiation therapy (not recorded which). These receptors all stem from a donor aged 50 or older with non-small cell lung cancer. Each CDR3 is given with its conserved first and last residue. D genes are given only for firm matches. Where a row states a size, it is once, few, many or the class of an expanded clone; other rows omit it.

size: -
V: TRBV11-2
J: TRBJ2-1
D: -
CDR3: CASSLIRSVHNDQFF
DNA: TGTGCCAGCAGCTTAATCAGGTCGGTCCACAATGATCAGTTCTTC

size: few
V: TRBV19
J: TRBJ2-3
D: -
CDR3: CASTPRGGVVDTQYF
DNA: TGTGCCAGTACTCCAAGGGGGGGCGTGGTAGATACGCAGTATTTT

size: once
V: TRBV4-2
J: TRBJ2-3
D: TRBD2
CDR3: CASSQDSAGGPDTQYF
DNA: TGTGCCAGCAGCCAAGATAGTGCGGGAGGGCCAGATACGCAGTATTTT

size: -
V: TRBV11-2
J: TRBJ2-7
D: -
CDR3: CASSLDQGSSYEQYF
DNA: TGTGCCAGCAGCTTAGATCAGGGGAGCTCCTACGAGCAGTACTTC

size: large
V: TRBV7-9
J: TRBJ2-7
D: -
CDR3: CASSADGDEQYF
DNA: TGTGCCAGCAGCGCGGACGGGGACGAGCAGTACTTC

size: medium-sized
V: TRBV30
J: TRBJ2-2
D: TRBD2
CDR3: CAWSALAGITGELFF
DNA: TGTGCCTGGAGTGCTCTAGCGGGAATCACCGGGGAGCTGTTTTTT

size: -
V: TRBV12-5
J: TRBJ1-2
D: TRBD1
CDR3: CASGLVYGTGTGYTF
DNA: TGTGCTAGTGGTTTGGTTTACGGGACAGGGACCGGCTACACCTTC

size: -
V: TRBV5-5
J: TRBJ1-2
D: -
CDR3: CASSFEGYGYTF
DNA: TGTGCCAGCAGCTTTGAGGGCTATGGCTACACCTTC

size: medium-sized
V: TRBV28
J: TRBJ1-2
D: -
CDR3: CASRQRANYGYTF
DNA: TGTGCCAGCAGGCAGAGGGCTAACTATGGCTACACCTTC

size: -
V: TRBV2
J: TRBJ1-1
D: TRBD1
CDR3: CASLRDSATQAFF
DNA: TGTGCCAGCCTCCGGGACAGCGCCACTCAAGCTTTCTTT

size: many
V: TRBV9
J: TRBJ2-3
D: -
CDR3: CASSEGPWGTSTDTQYF
DNA: TGTGCCAGCAGCGAGGGACCTTGGGGGACTAGCACAGATACGCAGTATTTT

size: many
V: TRBV20-1
J: TRBJ2-3
D: TRBD2
CDR3: CSASGRGITDTQYF
DNA: TGCAGTGCTAGTGGGAGGGGAATCACAGATACGCAGTATTTT

size: -
V: TRBV2
J: TRBJ1-2
D: -
CDR3: CASNHPGDCTNYGYTF
DNA: TGTGCCAGCAATCACCCTGGGGACTGCACTAACTATGGCTACACCTTC

size: medium-sized
V: TRBV20-1
J: TRBJ2-3
D: -
CDR3: CSASSVGGTDTQYF
DNA: TGCAGTGCTAGCTCCGTGGGGGGCACAGATACGCAGTATTTT

size: -
V: TRBV5-1
J: TRBJ2-1
D: TRBD2
CDR3: CASSTGTSGTTWYQFF
DNA: TGCGCCAGCAGCACCGGGACTAGCGGGACCACTTGGTATCAGTTCTTC

size: -
V: TRBV28
J: TRBJ2-1
D: TRBD2
CDR3: CASGAFGTSGFGEQFF
DNA: TGTGCCAGCGGTGCCTTCGGTACTAGCGGGTTCGGTGAGCAGTTCTTC

size: many
V: TRBV30
J: TRBJ2-3
D: -
CDR3: CAWSGDRSTDTQYF
DNA: TGTGCCTGGAGTGGCGACAGGAGCACAGATACGCAGTATTTT

size: -
V: TRBV20-1
J: TRBJ2-7
D: -
CDR3: CSAIGWSGKQYF
DNA: TGCAGTGCTATAGGGTGGAGTGGAAAGCAGTACTTC

size: -
V: TRBV12-3/TRBV12-4
J: TRBJ2-7
D: TRBD2
CDR3: CASKSIGRSSYEQYF
DNA: TGTGCCAGCAAGTCTATCGGGAGGTCCTCGTACGAGCAGTACTTC

size: once
V: TRBV2
J: TRBJ2-7
D: -
CDR3: CASSELEAYNEQYF
DNA: TGTGCCAGCAGTGAACTAGAGGCTTACAATGAGCAGTACTTC

size: many
V: TRBV5-6
J: TRBJ2-7
D: -
CDR3: CASSLGQRSLYEQYF
DNA: TGTGCCAGCAGCTTGGGACAGCGGAGCCTCTACGAGCAGTACTTC

size: -
V: TRBV15
J: TRBJ2-7
D: -
CDR3: CATSYSTEEFYDQYF
DNA: TGTGCCACCAGCTACTCGACAGAGGAATTCTACGATCAGTACTTC

size: -
V: TRBV28
J: TRBJ2-2
D: -
CDR3: CASRLTELNTVDLFF
DNA: TGTGCCAGCAGGCTGACAGAGCTGAACACCGTGGATCTGTTTTTT

size: -
V: TRBV11-2
J: TRBJ2-1
D: -
CDR3: CASSRRTSHEQFF
DNA: TGTGCCAGCAGCCGGAGGACCAGCCATGAGCAGTTCTTC

size: many
V: TRBV19
J: TRBJ2-6
D: TRBD1
CDR3: CASRTGTGGAGANVLTF
DNA: TGTGCCAGTAGGACCGGGACAGGGGGGGCCGGGGCCAACGTCCTGACTTTC

size: -
V: TRBV19
J: TRBJ2-1
D: TRBD1
CDR3: CASKPGQGINEQFF
DNA: TGTGCCAGTAAACCGGGACAGGGTATCAATGAGCAGTTCTTC

size: medium-sized
V: TRBV6-1
J: TRBJ2-7
D: TRBD1
CDR3: CASSETDRGVPDEQYF
DNA: TGTGCCAGCAGTGAAACAGACAGGGGCGTTCCTGACGAGCAGTACTTC

size: -
V: TRBV12-3/TRBV12-4
J: TRBJ2-7
D: -
CDR3: CASSFDVRVSKYF
DNA: TGTGCCAGCAGTTTCGACGTAAGAGTCAGTAAGTACTTC

size: once
V: TRBV6-4
J: TRBJ1-2
D: TRBD1
CDR3: CASIPIGQGDYGYTF
DNA: TGTGCCAGCATCCCCATTGGACAGGGAGACTATGGCTACACCTTC

size: -
V: TRBV5-1
J: TRBJ1-1
D: -
CDR3: CASSLGRTVVVGKAFF
DNA: TGCGCCAGCAGCTTGGGCCGCACAGTGGTCGTCGGGAAAGCTTTCTTT

size: few
V: TRBV28
J: TRBJ1-5
D: -
CDR3: CASSSGTGDNQPQHF
DNA: TGTGCCAGCAGTTCCGGTACAGGTGACAATCAGCCCCAGCATTTT

size: -
V: TRBV6-5
J: TRBJ1-2
D: -
CDR3: CASSYSIQGSIYGYTF
DNA: TGTGCCAGCAGTTACTCGATCCAGGGTTCCATTTATGGCTACACCTTC